This TCR beta chain was recovered during a study of blood T cells in healthy people across ages. Primed by a sample-barcoded 5' primer and a J-beta primer mix, a second PCR proceeded for roughly 7 to 12 cycles. MiXCR, applied by TCRdb to the 5' RACE reads, yields one record per CDR3 protein. The repertoire has 730,000 or so distinct CDR3 sequences, more than 40% of them found once; the top ten carry 20% to 25%. The V and J ends lost 6 bases and 1 base respectively, with 12 bases between them. The CDR3 has 13 amino acids. Germline V gene lookup returns CDR1 DFQATT and CDR2 SNEGSKA (reference sequence). There are a few counts of this clonotype.

The receptor was derived from a woman aged 60-75 years in good health. The sequencing sample was made of blood. The chain joins TRBV20-1 to TRBJ1-1, with D perhaps matching TRBD1 (6 bases). For the CDR3, the DNA is TGCAGTGCCACGAGGACAGCGAACACTGAAGCTTTCTTT. Its protein product is CSATRTANTEAFF.